These 23 T cell receptor beta chains were sequenced from one sample in a study of blood T cells in healthy people across ages. Primed by a sample-barcoded 5' primer and a J-beta primer mix, a second PCR proceeded for about 7 to 11 cycles. TCRdb redid the calling of the 5' RACE reads with MiXCR, one entry per CDR3 protein. In the table there are some 1.1 million distinct CDR3 sequences, 35% to 45% of which are singletons. The material sequenced was blood. The receptors were gathered from a man aged 18 to 35 in good health.

J is TRBJ1-2 and V is TRBV20-1; TRBD1 matches 7 bases. CDR1 and CDR2 (germline): DFQATT, SNEGSKA (reference sequence). J gave up 4 bases and V 3 bases, and 5 bases lay outside the gene matches. The length of the CDR3 is 13 residues. In DNA form, the CDR3 reads TGCAGTGCTAGTGACAGGGTCTCCTATGGCTACACCTTC. Its translation is CSASDRVSYGYTF.

This clonotype has just a few counts. This chain connects TRBV15 to TRBJ2-5; D gene ambiguous. V shed 1 base and J shed 1 base, with 7 bases lying between them. Germline values: CDR1 LNHNV, CDR2 YYDKDF (reference sequence). The CDR3 covers 14 residues. CDR3 residues: CATSRVQVQETQYF. The CDR3 region has the DNA TGTGCCACCAGCAGAGTTCAGGTCCAAGAGACCCAGTACTTC.

The chain carries TRBV27 and TRBJ1-2; D is perhaps TRBD1 (5 bases). V was clipped by 2 bases and J by 4 bases, with 14 bases between them. The CDR3 covers 15 residues. Germline CDR1 is MNHEY and CDR2 is SMNVEV (reference sequence). The CDR3 nucleotides are TGTGCCAGCAGTTTAGCTGGGGCTGGTCTCTATGGCTACACCTTC. Amino acids: CASSLAGAGLYGYTF.

This clonotype was seen only a few times. This sequence joins TRBV7-9 and TRBJ2-3, with D perhaps assigned TRBD1 or TRBD2 (5 bases each). The CDR3 length is 16 residues. Germline CDR1 and CDR2: SEHNR and FQNEAQ (reference sequence). V was pared by 2 bases and J by 2 bases, with 14 bases between. CDR3 nucleotides: TGTGCCAGCAGCTTATTGCGACGGGGCAACACAGATACGCAGTATTTT. Protein product: CASSLLRRGNTDTQYF.

The chain employs TRBV27 and TRBJ1-1, with D perhaps matching TRBD1 (6 bases). The CDR3 runs to 14 residues. Germline V gene sequence: CDR1 MNHEY, CDR2 SMNVEV (reference sequence). V lost 6 bases, J lost 3 bases, and 14 bases lay in between. The CDR3 sequence is CASRKWGPDTEAFF. In nucleotides, the CDR3 is TGTGCCAGCAGGAAATGGGGGCCTGACACTGAAGCTTTCTTT.

This clonotype was observed a few times. The chain joins TRBV28 to TRBJ1-2, with a possible D match to TRBD1 (5 bases). V lost 8 bases and J 4 bases, leaving 14 bases between the germline ends. The V gene's germline CDR1 is MDHEN and CDR2 SYDVKM. This CDR3 contains 13 residues. The chain's CDR3 is CASAPTEIYGYTF. The CDR3 DNA is TGTGCCAGCGCCCCGACAGAAATCTATGGCTACACCTTC.

This chain links TRBV4-3 with TRBJ1-2, with D unclear. Trimming left V 0 bases short and J 3 bases short, with 11 bases between. Germline V gene lookup returns CDR1 LGHNA and CDR2 YSLEER. This CDR3 is 15 amino acids long. The CDR3 bases are TGCGCCAGCAGCCAAGATCTAACCCAGTACTATGGCTACACCTTC. Protein product: CASSQDLTQYYGYTF.

This clonotype was counted only a few times. The chain is built from TRBV7-2 and TRBJ2-1, with D possibly TRBD2 on 5 matching bases. This CDR3 has 15 residues. The V end was cut by 10 bases, the J end by 0 bases, with 16 bases between. CDR1 and CDR2 from the germline V gene are SGHTA and FQGNSA. The CDR3 sequence: CATRGGSTSYNEQFF. The CDR3 bases are TGTGCCACCAGAGGAGGCAGTACCTCCTACAATGAGCAGTTCTTC.

V usage is TRBV24-1 and J usage is TRBJ2-2; no firm D call. Trimming cost V 8 bases and J 6 bases, with 9 bases left between them. CDR1 and CDR2 (germline): KGHDR, SFDVKD. The CDR3 runs 12 residues. This CDR3 is CATMASAGELFF. The CDR3 nucleotides are TGTGCCACCATGGCTTCGGCCGGGGAGCTGTTTTTT.

The rearrangement links TRBV2 to TRBJ1-2; D is ambiguous. Per the germline V gene, CDR1 is SNHLY and CDR2 is FYNNEI. The CDR3 is 15 amino acids. V was clipped by 7 bases and J by 2 bases, with 17 bases between them. The CDR3 loop reads CASKVRGSQNYGYTF. The CDR3 DNA sequence: TGTGCCAGCAAAGTCCGAGGCAGTCAAAACTATGGCTACACCTTC.

V is TRBV29-1 and J is TRBJ2-4, with D perhaps matching TRBD1 or TRBD2 (5 bases each). Trimming shortened V by 4 bases and J by 0 bases, and 13 bases separated the two germline ends. The CDR3 contains 15 residues. CDR1 is SQVTM and CDR2 is ANQGSEA in the germline V gene. CDR3 protein: CSVGGGTLAKNIQYF. CDR3 nucleotide sequence: TGCAGCGTTGGGGGTGGGACGCTAGCCAAAAACATTCAGTACTTC.

As regards this clonotype: This may be a read error: a much more frequent sequence differs by one nucleotide. The rearrangement links TRBV5-1 to TRBJ2-5; D unresolved. The V gene's germline CDR1 is SGHRS and CDR2 YFSETQ. The V end lost 6 bases, the J end lost 11 bases, and 23 bases lay between the germline ends. This CDR3 comprises 14 residues. CDR3 DNA sequence: TGCGCCAGCAAGGTCCCGGGTCATGACAATGAGCAGTACTTC. It codes for CASKVPGHDNEQYF.

The chain is built from TRBV6-5 and TRBJ2-5, with 7 bases lining up with TRBD2. Germline trimming cut 6 bases from V and 11 bases from J; bases unmatched to any gene: 12. The CDR3 runs 13 residues. Germline V gene lookup returns CDR1 MNHEY and CDR2 SVGAGI. CDR3 in amino acids: CASRAGLVNEQYF. The CDR3 nucleotides read TGTGCCAGCAGGGCTGGACTAGTCAATGAGCAGTACTTC.

The chain is built from TRBV7-3 and TRBJ2-4; 9 bases are shared with TRBD2. TRBJ2-5 explains the end of the DNA better; the J call may be wrong. The CDR3 extends over 15 amino acids. From germline, CDR1 is SGHTA and CDR2 FQGTGA. This CDR3 is CASRDSGLAGETQYF. CDR3 nucleotide sequence: TGTGCCAGCAGGGATTCGGGACTAGCAGGGGAGACCCAGTACTTC.

This clonotype has more than one count but fewer than ten. DNA for the CDR3: TGTGCCAGCAGCTTCCCCGGACAGGTCGACGAGCAGTACTTC. It specifies CASSFPGQVDEQYF. The chain uses TRBV13 and TRBJ2-7, with TRBD1 identical over 7 bases. The J segment lost 5 bases and the V segment lost 3 bases, leaving 7 bases of the junction unmatched. The CDR3 length is 14 residues. Germline lookup yields CDR1 PRHDT and CDR2 FYEKMQ (reference sequence).

In its sample, this clonotype was seen a few times. The rearrangement uses TRBV5-1 and TRBJ1-2; the D gene is possibly TRBD1 (5 bases). Germline V gives CDR1 SGHRS, CDR2 YFSETQ. Trimming removed 0 bases from V and 7 bases from J, with 13 bases in between. This CDR3 contains 14 residues. CDR3 in amino acids: CASSLEGRESGYTF. The CDR3 region has the DNA TGCGCCAGCAGCTTGGAAGGCAGGGAGAGTGGCTACACCTTC.

As regards this clonotype: It is likely a read error, because the conserved phenylalanine at the end of the CDR3 is missing. This rearrangement joins TRBV6-5 to TRBJ2-5, with 9 positions matching TRBD2. V gave up 6 bases and J gave up 4 bases; unmatched junction bases: 12. The CDR3 totals 16 residues. CDR1 and CDR2 (germline): MNHEY, SVGAGI. CDR3 region: CASSGFSGSGIETQYY. The CDR3 region has the DNA TGTGCCAGCAGCGGATTTAGCGGGAGCGGGATAGAGACCCAGTACTAC.

The rearrangement joins TRBV6-2 or TRBV6-3 to TRBJ2-1, with 8 nucleotides matching TRBD1. The V segment lost 6 bases and the J segment 10 bases; nucleotides outside the gene matches: 14. The germline gives CDR1 MNHEY, CDR2 SVGEGT. The CDR3 sequence is 15 residues long. The CDR3 region has the DNA TGTGCCAGCAGGCTTCGCGGACAGGGACCCTACGAGCAGTTCTTC. Protein product: CASRLRGQGPYEQFF.

The V call is TRBV20-1, the J call TRBJ2-1, with TRBD2 as a possible D gene (5 bases). V lost 3 bases to trimming and J lost 6 bases, with 15 bases between them. The CDR3 contains 14 residues. CDR1 is DFQATT, CDR2 SNEGSKA, per germline (reference sequence). This CDR3 is CSASLSFRGNEQFF. The CDR3 coding sequence is TGCAGTGCTAGTCTCTCCTTCCGGGGCAATGAGCAGTTCTTC.

This chain links TRBV27 with TRBJ1-4, with 8 bases matching TRBD1. Trimming removed 0 bases from V and 13 bases from J; junction bases left unmatched: 10. This CDR3 spans 15 amino acids. CDR1 MNHEY and CDR2 SMNVEV come from the germline V gene (reference sequence). CDR3 sequence: CASSLSFPQGTGLFF. As DNA, the CDR3 is TGTGCCAGCAGTTTATCGTTTCCTCAGGGGACAGGACTGTTTTTT.

V and J are TRBV14 and TRBJ2-7, with TRBD1 matching over 7 bases. The germline gives CDR1 SGHDN, CDR2 FVKESK. The CDR3 contains 14 residues. The junction had 6 bases not matched to a gene; V was cut back by 5 bases and J by 2 bases. The CDR3 DNA reads as TGTGCCAGCAGCGCCCGACAGGGAGCCTACGAGCAGTACTTC. Translation: CASSARQGAYEQYF.

The rearrangement links TRBV5-1 to TRBJ2-1; the match to TRBD2 covers 7 bases. The CDR3 runs 17 residues. Germline CDR1 and CDR2: SGHRS and YFSETQ. V lost 0 bases to trimming and J lost 9 bases; unmatched junction nucleotides: 15. CDR3 DNA sequence: TGCGCCAGCAGCTTGGCTGTGCTCAGCGGGACCTACTCTGAGCAGTTCTTC. This gives the protein CASSLAVLSGTYSEQFF.

This clonotype was seen many times. The chain links TRBV9 to TRBJ2-3; D is unclear. V lost 0 bases to trimming and J lost 1 base, with 6 bases between them. CDR3 length: 14 residues. Germline CDR1 SGDLS, CDR2 YYNGEE. DNA of the CDR3: TGTGCCAGCAGCGTAGATTTGGGCACAGATACGCAGTATTTT. Translating gives CASSVDLGTDTQYF.